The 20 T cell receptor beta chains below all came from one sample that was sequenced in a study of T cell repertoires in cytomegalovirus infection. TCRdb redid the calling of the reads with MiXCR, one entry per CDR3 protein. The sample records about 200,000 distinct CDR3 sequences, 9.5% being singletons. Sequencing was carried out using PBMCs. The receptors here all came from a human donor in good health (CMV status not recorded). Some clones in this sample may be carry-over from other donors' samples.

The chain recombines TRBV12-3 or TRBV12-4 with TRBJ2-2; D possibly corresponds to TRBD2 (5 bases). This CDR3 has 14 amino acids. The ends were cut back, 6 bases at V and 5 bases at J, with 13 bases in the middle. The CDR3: CASRRVVFTGELFF. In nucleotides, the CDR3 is TGTGCCAGCAGGAGGGTAGTATTTACCGGGGAGCTGTTTTTT.

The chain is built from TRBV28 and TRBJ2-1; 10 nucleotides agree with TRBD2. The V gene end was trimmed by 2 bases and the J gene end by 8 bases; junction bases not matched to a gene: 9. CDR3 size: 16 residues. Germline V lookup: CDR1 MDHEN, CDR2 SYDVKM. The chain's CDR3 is CASSLVASGSRDEQFF. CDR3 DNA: TGTGCCAGCAGTTTAGTCGCTAGCGGGAGTAGAGATGAGCAGTTCTTC.

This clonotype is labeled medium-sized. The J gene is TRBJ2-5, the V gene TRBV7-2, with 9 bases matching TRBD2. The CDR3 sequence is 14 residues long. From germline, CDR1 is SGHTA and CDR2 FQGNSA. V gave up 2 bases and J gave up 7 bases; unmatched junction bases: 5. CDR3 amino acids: CASSLQAGGATQYF. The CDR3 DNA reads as TGTGCCAGCAGCTTACAGGCGGGAGGGGCGACCCAGTACTTC.

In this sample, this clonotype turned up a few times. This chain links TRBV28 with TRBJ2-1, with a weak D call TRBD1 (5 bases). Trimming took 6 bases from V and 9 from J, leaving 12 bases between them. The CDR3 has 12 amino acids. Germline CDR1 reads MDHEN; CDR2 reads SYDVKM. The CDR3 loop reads CASSLGATEQFF. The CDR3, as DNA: TGTGCCAGCAGCCTAGGGGCAACTGAGCAGTTCTTC.

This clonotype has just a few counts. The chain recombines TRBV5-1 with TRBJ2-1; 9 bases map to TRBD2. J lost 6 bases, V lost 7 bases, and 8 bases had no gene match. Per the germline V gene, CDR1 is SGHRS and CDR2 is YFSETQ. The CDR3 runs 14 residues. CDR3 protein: CASGGGAVTNEQFF. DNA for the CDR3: TGCGCCAGCGGCGGGGGGGCCGTTACCAATGAGCAGTTCTTC.

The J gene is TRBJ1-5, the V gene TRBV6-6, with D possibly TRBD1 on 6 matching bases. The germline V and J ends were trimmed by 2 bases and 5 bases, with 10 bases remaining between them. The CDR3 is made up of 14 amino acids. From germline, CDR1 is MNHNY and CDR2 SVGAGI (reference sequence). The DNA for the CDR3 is TGTGCCAGCAGTTACATAGGGGGAGATCAGCCCCAGCATTTT. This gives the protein CASSYIGGDQPQHF.

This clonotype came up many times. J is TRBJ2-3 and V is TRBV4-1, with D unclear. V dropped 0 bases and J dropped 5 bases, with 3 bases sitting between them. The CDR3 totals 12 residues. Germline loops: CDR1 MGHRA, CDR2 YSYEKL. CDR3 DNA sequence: TGCGCCAGCAGCCAAGAGGGAGATACGCAGTATTTT. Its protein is CASSQEGDTQYF.

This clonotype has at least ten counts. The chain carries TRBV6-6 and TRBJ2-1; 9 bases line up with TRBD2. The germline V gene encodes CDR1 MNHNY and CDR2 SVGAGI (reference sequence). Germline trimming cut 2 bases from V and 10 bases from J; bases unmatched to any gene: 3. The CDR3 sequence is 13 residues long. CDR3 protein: CASSYRAGGEQFF. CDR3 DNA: TGTGCCAGCAGTTACAGGGCGGGAGGGGAGCAGTTCTTC.

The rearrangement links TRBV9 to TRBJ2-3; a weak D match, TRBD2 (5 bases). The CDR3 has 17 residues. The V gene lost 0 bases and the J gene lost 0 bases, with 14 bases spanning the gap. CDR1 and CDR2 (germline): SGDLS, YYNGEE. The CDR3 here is CASSVGSIGGSTDTQYF. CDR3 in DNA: TGTGCCAGCAGCGTAGGGTCGATCGGCGGGAGCACAGATACGCAGTATTTT. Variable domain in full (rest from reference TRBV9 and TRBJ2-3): DSGVTQTPKHLITATGQRVTLRCSPRSGDLSVYWYQQSLDQGLQFLIQYYNGEERAKGNILERFSAQQFPDLHSELNLSSLELGDSALYFCASSVGSIGGSTDTQYFGPGTRLTVL.

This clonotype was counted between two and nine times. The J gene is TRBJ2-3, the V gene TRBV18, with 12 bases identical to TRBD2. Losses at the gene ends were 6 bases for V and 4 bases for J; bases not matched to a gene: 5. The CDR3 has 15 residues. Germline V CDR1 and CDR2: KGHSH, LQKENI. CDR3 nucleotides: TGTGCCAGCTCGCTGACTAGCGGGAGTTCAGATACGCAGTATTTT. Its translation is CASSLTSGSSDTQYF.

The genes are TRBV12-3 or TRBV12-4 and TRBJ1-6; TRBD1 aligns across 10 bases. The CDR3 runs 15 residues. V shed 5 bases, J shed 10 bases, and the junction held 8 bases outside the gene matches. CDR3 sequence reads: CASSRDRGIGSPLHF. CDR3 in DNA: TGTGCCAGCAGTCGGGACAGGGGAATCGGGTCACCCCTCCACTTT.

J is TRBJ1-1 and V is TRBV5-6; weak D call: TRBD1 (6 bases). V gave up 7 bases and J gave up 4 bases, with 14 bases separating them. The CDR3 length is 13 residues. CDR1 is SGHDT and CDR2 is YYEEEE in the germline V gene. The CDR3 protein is CASSNREGTEAFF. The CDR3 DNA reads TGTGCCAGCTCCAACAGGGAGGGCACTGAAGCTTTCTTT.

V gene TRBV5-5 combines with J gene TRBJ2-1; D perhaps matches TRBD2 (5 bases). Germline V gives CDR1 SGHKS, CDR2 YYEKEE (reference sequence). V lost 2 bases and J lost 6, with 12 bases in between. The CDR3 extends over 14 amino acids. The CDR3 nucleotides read TGTGCCAGCAGCTTTATCGGCGCGGGCAATGAGCAGTTCTTC. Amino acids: CASSFIGAGNEQFF.

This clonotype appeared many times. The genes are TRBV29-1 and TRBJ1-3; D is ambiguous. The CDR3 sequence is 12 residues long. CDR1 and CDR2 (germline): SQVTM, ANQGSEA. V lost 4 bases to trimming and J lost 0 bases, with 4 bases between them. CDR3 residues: CSVAYSGNTIYF. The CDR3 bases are TGCAGCGTTGCTTACTCTGGAAACACCATATATTTT.

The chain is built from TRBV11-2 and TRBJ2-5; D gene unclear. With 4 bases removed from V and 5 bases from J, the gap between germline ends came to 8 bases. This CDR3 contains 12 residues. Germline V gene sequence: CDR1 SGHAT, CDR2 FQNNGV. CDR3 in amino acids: CASSSLTETQYF. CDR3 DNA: TGTGCCAGCAGCTCCTTAACTGAGACCCAGTACTTC.

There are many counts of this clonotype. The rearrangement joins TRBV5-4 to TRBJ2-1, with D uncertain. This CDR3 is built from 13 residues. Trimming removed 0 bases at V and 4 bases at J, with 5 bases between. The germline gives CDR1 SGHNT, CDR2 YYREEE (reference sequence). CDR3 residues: CASSLGIYNEQFF. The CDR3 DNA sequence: TGTGCCAGCAGCTTGGGTATATACAATGAGCAGTTCTTC.

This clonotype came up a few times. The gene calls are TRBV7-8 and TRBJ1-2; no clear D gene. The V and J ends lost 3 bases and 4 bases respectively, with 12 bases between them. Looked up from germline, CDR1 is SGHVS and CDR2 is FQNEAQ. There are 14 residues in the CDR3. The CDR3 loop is CASSLDGQPYGYTF. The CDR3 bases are TGTGCCAGCAGCTTGGACGGGCAGCCCTATGGCTACACCTTC.

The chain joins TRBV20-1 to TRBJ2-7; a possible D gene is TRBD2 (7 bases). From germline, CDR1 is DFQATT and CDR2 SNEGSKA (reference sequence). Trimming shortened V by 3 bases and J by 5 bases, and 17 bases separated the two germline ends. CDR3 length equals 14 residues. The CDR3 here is CSASRGGPGNEQYF. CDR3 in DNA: TGCAGTGCTAGTAGGGGGGGGCCTGGGAACGAGCAGTACTTC.

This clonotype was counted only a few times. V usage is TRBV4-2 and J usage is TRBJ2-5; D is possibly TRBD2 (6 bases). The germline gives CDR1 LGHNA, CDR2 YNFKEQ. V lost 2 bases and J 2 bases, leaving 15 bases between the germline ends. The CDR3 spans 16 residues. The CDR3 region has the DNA TGTGCCAGCAGCCAAACCGGGGCACTAGCACAAGAGACCCAGTACTTC. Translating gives CASSQTGALAQETQYF.

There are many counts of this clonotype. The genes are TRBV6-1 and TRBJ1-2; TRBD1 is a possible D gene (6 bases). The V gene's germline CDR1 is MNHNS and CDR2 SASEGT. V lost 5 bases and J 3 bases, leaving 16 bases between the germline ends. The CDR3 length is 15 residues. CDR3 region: CASSPLGGGHYGYTF. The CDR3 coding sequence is TGTGCCAGCAGTCCCCTGGGGGGCGGCCACTATGGCTACACCTTC.